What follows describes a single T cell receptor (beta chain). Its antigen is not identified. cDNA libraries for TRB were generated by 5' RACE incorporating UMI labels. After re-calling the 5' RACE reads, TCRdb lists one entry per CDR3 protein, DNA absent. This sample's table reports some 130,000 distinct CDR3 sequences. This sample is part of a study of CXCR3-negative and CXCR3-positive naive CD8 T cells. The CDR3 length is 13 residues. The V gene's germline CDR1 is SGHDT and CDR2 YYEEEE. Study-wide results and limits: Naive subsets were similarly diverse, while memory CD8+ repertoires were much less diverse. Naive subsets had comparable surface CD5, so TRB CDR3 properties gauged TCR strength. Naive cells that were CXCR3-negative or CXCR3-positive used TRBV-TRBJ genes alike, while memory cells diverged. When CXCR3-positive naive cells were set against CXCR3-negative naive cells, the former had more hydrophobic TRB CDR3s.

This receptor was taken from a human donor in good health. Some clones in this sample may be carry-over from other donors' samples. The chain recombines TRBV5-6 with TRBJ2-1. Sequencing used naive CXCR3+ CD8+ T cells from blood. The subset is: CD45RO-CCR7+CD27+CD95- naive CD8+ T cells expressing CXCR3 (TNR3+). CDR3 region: CASSLASDNEQFF.